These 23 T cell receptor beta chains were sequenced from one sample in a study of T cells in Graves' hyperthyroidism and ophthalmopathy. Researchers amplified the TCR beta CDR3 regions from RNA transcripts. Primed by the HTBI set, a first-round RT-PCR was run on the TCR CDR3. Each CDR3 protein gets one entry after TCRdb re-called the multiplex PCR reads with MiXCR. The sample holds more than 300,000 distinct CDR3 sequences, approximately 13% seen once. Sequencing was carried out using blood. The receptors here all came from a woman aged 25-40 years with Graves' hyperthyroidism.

CDR3 amino acids: CSAQTASGYEQYF. The CDR3 DNA reads as TGCAGTGCACAGACGGCTAGCGGCTACGAGCAGTACTTC. V gene TRBV20-1 combines with J gene TRBJ2-7; 7 bases map to TRBD2. CDR1 and CDR2 (germline): DFQATT, SNEGSKA (reference sequence). V was clipped by 6 bases and J by 3 bases; unmatched bases: 8. This CDR3 is 13 amino acids long.

DNA for the CDR3: TGTGCCAGCAGCTTCTCCCCCACTAGCGGGTCCTCCCGGGCAGAGACCCAGTACTTC. Translated, it gives CASSFSPTSGSSRAETQYF. The chain couples TRBV11-2 to TRBJ2-5; 9 bases map to TRBD2. The CDR3 loop spans 19 amino acids. V shed 3 bases, J shed 4 bases, and the junction held 18 bases outside the gene matches. Looked up from germline, CDR1 is SGHAT and CDR2 is FQNNGV.

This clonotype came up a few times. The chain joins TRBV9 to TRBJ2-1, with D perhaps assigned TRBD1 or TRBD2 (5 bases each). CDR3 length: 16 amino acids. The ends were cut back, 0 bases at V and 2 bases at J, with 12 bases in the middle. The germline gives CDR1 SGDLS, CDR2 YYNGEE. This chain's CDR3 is CASSVGGTKAYNEQFF. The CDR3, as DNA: TGTGCCAGCAGCGTAGGGGGGACGAAAGCCTACAATGAGCAGTTCTTC. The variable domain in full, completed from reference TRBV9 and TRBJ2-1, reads DSGVTQTPKHLITATGQRVTLRCSPRSGDLSVYWYQQSLDQGLQFLIQYYNGEERAKGNILERFSAQQFPDLHSELNLSSLELGDSALYFCASSVGGTKAYNEQFFGPGTRLTVL.

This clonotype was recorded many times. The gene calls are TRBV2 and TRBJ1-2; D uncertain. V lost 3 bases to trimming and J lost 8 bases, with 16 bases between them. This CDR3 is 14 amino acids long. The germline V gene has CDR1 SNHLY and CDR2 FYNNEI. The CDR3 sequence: CASSDETALSGYTF. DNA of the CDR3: TGTGCCAGCAGTGACGAGACGGCCCTATCCGGCTACACCTTC.

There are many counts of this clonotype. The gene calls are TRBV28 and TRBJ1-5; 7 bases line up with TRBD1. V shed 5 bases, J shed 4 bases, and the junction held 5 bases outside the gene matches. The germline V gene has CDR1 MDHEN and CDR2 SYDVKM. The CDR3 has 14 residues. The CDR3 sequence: CASSGDRPNQPQHF. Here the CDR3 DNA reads TGTGCCAGCAGTGGGGACAGACCTAATCAGCCCCAGCATTTT.

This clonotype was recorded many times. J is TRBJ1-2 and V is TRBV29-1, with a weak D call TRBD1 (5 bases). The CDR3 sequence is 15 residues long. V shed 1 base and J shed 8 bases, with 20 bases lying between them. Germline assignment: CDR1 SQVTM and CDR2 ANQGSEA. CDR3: CSVEALAGEGFGYTF. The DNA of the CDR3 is TGCAGCGTTGAAGCATTAGCGGGGGAGGGGTTCGGCTACACCTTC.

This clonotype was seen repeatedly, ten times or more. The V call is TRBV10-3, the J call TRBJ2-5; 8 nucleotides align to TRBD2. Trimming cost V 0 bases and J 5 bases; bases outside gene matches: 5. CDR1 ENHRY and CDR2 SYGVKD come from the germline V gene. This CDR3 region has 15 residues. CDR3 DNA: TGTGCCATCAGTGAGTCGGCGGGAGGAGGGGAGACCCAGTACTTC. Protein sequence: CAISESAGGGETQYF.

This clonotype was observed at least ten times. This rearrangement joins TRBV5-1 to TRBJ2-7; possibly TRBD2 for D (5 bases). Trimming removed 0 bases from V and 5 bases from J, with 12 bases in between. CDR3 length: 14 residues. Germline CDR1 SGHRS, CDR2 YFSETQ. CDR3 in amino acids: CASSLGHGNNEQYF. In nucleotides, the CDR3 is TGCGCCAGCAGCTTGGGTCACGGGAACAACGAGCAGTACTTC. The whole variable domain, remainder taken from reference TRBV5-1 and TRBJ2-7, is KAGVTQTPRYLIKTRGQQVTLSCSPISGHRSVSWYQQTPGQGLQFLFEYFSETQRNKGNFPGRFSGRQFSNSRSEMNVSTLELGDSALYLCASSLGHGNNEQYFGPGTRLTVT.

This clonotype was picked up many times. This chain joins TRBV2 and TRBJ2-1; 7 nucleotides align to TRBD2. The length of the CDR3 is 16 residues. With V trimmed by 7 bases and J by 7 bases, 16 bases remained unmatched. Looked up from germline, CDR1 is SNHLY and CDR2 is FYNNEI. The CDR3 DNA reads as TGTGCCAGCAACCACCCTCGGGAGGAGCCTTCAAATGAGCAGTTCTTC. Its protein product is CASNHPREEPSNEQFF.

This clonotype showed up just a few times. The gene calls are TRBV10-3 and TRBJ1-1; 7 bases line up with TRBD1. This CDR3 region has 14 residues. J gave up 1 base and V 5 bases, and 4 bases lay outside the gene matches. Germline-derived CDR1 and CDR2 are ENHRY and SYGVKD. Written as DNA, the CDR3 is TGTGCCATCAGTAACAGGGGAAGGAACACTGAAGCTTTCTTT. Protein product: CAISNRGRNTEAFF.

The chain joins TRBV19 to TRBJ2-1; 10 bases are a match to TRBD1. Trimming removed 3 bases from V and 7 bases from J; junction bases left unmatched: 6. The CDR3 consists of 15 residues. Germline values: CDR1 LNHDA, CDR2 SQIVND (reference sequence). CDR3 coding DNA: TGTGCCAGTAGTATTCTCGGACAGGGGGAAAATGAGCAGTTCTTC. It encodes CASSILGQGENEQFF.

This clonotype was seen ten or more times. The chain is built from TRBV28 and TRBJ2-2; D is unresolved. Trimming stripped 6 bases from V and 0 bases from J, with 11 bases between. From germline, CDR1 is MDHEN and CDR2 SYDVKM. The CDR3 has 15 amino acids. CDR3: CASSPMGSNTGELFF. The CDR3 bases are TGTGCCAGCAGCCCCATGGGGTCGAACACCGGGGAGCTGTTTTTT.

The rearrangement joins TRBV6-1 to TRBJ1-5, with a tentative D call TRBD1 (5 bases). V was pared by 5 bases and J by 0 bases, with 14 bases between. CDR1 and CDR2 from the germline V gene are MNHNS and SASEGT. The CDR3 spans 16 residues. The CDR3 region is CASSNGTVYSNQPQHF. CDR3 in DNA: TGTGCCAGCAGTAACGGGACGGTTTATAGCAATCAGCCCCAGCATTTT.

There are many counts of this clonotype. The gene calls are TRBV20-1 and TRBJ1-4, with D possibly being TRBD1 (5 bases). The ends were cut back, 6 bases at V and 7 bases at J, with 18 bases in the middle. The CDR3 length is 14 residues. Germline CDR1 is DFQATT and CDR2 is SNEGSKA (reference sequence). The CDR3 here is CSASGGDVGEKLFF. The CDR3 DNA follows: TGCAGTGCGTCCGGGGGGGACGTGGGTGAAAAACTGTTTTTT.

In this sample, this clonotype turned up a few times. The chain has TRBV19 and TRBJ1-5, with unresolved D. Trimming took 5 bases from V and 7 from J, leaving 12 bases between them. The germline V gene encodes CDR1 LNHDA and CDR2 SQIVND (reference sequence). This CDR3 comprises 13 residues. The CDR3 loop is CASSPTRHQPQHF. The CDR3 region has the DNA TGTGCCAGTAGTCCGACCAGGCACCAGCCCCAGCATTTT.

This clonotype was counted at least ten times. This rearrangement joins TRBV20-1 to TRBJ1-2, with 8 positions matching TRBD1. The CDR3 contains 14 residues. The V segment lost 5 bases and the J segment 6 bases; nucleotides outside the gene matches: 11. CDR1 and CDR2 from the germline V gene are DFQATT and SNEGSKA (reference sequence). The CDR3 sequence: CSAGRSGTGHGYTF. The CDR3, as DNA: TGCAGTGCTGGAAGATCGGGGACAGGTCATGGCTACACCTTC.

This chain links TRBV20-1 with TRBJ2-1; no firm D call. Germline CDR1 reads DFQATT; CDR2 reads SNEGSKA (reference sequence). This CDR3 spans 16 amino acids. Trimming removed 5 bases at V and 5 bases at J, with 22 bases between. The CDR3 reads CSAPPGWGRTHNEQFF. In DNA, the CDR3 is TGCAGTGCTCCCCCGGGTTGGGGTAGGACCCACAATGAGCAGTTCTTC.

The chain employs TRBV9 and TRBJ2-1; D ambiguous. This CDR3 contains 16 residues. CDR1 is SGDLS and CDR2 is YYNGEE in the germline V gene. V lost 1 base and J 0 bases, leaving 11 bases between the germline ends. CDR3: CASSVRGESSYNEQFF. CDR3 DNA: TGTGCCAGCAGCGTAAGAGGCGAGAGCTCCTACAATGAGCAGTTCTTC. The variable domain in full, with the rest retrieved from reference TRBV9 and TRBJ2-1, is DSGVTQTPKHLITATGQRVTLRCSPRSGDLSVYWYQQSLDQGLQFLIQYYNGEERAKGNILERFSAQQFPDLHSELNLSSLELGDSALYFCASSVRGESSYNEQFFGPGTRLTVL.

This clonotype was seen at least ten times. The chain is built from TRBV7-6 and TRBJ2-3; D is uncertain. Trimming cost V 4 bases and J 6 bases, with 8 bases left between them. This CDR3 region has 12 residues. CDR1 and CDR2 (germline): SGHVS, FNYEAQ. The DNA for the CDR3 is TGTGCCAGCAGCTCCCTGATTGATACGCAGTATTTT. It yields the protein CASSSLIDTQYF.

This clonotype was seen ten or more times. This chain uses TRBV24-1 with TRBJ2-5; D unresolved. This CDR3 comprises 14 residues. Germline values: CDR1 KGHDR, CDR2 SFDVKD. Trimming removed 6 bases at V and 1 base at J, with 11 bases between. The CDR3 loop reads CATSSSTVQETQYF. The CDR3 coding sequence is TGTGCCACCAGTAGTAGTACAGTCCAAGAGACCCAGTACTTC.

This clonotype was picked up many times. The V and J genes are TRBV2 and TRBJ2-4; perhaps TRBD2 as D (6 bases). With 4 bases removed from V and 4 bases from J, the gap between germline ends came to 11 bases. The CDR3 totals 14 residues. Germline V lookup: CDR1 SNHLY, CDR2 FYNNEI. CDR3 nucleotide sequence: TGTGCCAGCAGTGTTGGGGACTTGAAAAACATTCAGTACTTC. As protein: CASSVGDLKNIQYF.

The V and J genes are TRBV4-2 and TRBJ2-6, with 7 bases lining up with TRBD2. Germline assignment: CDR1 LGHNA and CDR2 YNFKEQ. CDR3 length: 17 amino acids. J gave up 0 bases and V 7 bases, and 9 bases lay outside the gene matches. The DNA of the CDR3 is TGTGCCAGCACCGGGTCCCCGGGGGGCTCTGGGGCCAACGTCCTGACTTTC. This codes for CASTGSPGGSGANVLTF.

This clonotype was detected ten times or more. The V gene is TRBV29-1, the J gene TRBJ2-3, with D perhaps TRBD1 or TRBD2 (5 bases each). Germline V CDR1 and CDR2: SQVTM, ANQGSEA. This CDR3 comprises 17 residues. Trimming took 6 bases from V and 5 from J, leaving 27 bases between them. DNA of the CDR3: TGCAGCGTAGAGTCGGGGAAGGGGCTTTTCGTCGGAGATACGCAGTATTTT. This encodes CSVESGKGLFVGDTQYF.